These T cell receptor beta chains were read from a single sample in a study of identical twins. TCRdb used MiXCR to reprocess the 5' RACE reads, holding one entry per CDR3 protein. The data hold about 340,000 distinct CDR3 sequences, with about 9% observed a single time. Sequenced material: naive T cells sorted from blood. These receptor sequences come from a woman between 50 and 59 years old in good health. CDR3s include the opening cysteine and the closing phenylalanine or tryptophan. The order of the fields is V gene, D gene, clone size, J gene, CDR3 protein, CDR3 DNA. D genes are given only for firm matches. Where a row states a size, it is once, few, many or the class of an expanded clone; other rows omit it.

>TRBV6-2/TRBV6-3|TRBD1|many|TRBJ1-5
CASSPGQGIQPQHF
TGTGCCAGCAGTCCCGGACAGGGGATACAGCCCCAGCATTTT
>TRBV15|.|.|TRBJ2-1
CATSGVGGGSYNEQFF
TGTGCCACCAGCGGAGTCGGAGGAGGTTCCTACAATGAGCAGTTCTTC
>TRBV12-3/TRBV12-4|TRBD1|.|TRBJ1-5
CASSLYRGGSSNQPQHF
TGTGCCAGCAGTTTATACAGGGGTGGGTCTAGCAATCAGCCCCAGCATTTT
>TRBV12-3/TRBV12-4|.|many|TRBJ2-1
CASSSGSDEQFF
TGTGCCAGCAGTTCCGGGAGCGATGAGCAGTTCTTC
>TRBV5-1|.|many|TRBJ2-7
CASSLDAHSYEQYF
TGCGCCAGCAGCTTGGATGCACACTCCTACGAGCAGTACTTC
>TRBV20-1|TRBD2|few|TRBJ2-7
CSARTSGNIYEQYF
TGCAGTGCTAGAACTAGCGGGAACATCTACGAGCAGTACTTC
>TRBV7-9|.|few|TRBJ2-1
CASSFSEWQFF
TGTGCCAGCAGCTTTTCAGAGTGGCAGTTCTTC
>TRBV7-8|TRBD1|.|TRBJ2-1
CASSLGTGWNEQFF
TGTGCCAGCAGCTTGGGGACAGGGTGGAATGAGCAGTTCTTC
>TRBV15|.|.|TRBJ2-2
CATSRAHIGELFF
TGTGCCACCAGCAGAGCCCACATCGGGGAGCTGTTTTTT
>TRBV5-1|.|many|TRBJ2-3
CASSPDSDRTDTQYF
TGCGCCAGCAGTCCCGACAGCGACCGCACAGATACGCAGTATTTT
>TRBV27|.|.|TRBJ2-1
CASRTQVAQDNEQFF
TGTGCCAGCAGAACTCAGGTAGCGCAAGACAATGAGCAGTTCTTC
>TRBV27|TRBD2|few|TRBJ2-1
CASSTGTTPTNEQFF
TGTGCCAGCAGTACCGGGACTACTCCTACGAATGAGCAGTTCTTC
>TRBV15|.|few|TRBJ1-2
CATSRVDSSNYGYTF
TGTGCCACCAGCAGAGTAGACAGTTCTAACTATGGCTACACCTTC
>TRBV4-1|.|.|TRBJ2-5
CASRGFKSGETQYF
TGCGCCAGCAGGGGTTTTAAGTCAGGGGAGACCCAGTACTTC
>TRBV27|.|few|TRBJ1-1
CASRTHGNTEAFF
TGTGCCAGCAGAACACACGGGAACACTGAAGCTTTCTTT
>TRBV5-1|.|few|TRBJ1-2
CASSRGAPYGYTF
TGCGCCAGCAGCCGGGGGGCTCCCTATGGCTACACCTTC
>TRBV29-1|.|many|TRBJ1-2
CSVNTGITNYGYTF
TGCAGCGTAAATACAGGGATAACTAACTATGGCTACACCTTC